This TCR beta chain was sequenced for a study of beta chain features in type 1 diabetes. The entirety of the isolated RNA underwent reverse transcription, so expressed TCRB transcripts were sequenced. Each sample of naive, central memory or regulatory T cells had, on average, about 3.57 million reads. Sequencing was performed with immunoSEQ multiplex PCR; in TCRdb, only in-frame clones are kept and a portion is missing. The table lists about 410,000 clones, about 14% of them singletons. Germline V gene lookup returns CDR1 MNHNY and CDR2 SVGAGI (reference sequence). V lost 4 bases and J lost 13, with 2 bases in between. This CDR3 contains 9 residues. This clone was found a few times.

Sequencing was performed on naive CD4+ T cells from blood. The chain combines TRBV6-6 with TRBJ1-6, with D unclear. This receptor was taken from a man in his thirties or forties in good health. CDR3 protein: CASSSPLHF. The CDR3 DNA reads TGTGCCAGCAGTTCCCCCCTCCACTTT.